Presented here are 12 T cell receptor beta chains from one specimen sequenced in a study of blood T cell repertoires in COVID-19. TCRdb keeps only in-frame clones here, not all; method: immunoSEQ multiplex PCR. The profile shows fewer than 120,000 clones, more than 75% of them singletons. The sequenced material came from peripheral blood. Receptor source: a woman between 50 and 59 years old with acute or convalescent COVID-19.

This chain joins TRBV11-2 and TRBJ1-5; TRBD1 matches 7 bases. V lost 5 bases, J lost 2 bases, and 3 bases stayed unmatched. The germline gives CDR1 SGHAT, CDR2 FQNNGV. This CDR3 region has 14 residues. CDR3 amino acids: CASSPGQRNQPQHF. CDR3 sequence (DNA): TGTGCCAGCAGCCCGGGACAGCGCAATCAGCCCCAGCATTTT. The entire variable domain, with the rest obtained from reference TRBV11-2 and TRBJ1-5, is as follows: EAGVAQSPRYKIIEKRQSVAFWCNPISGHATLYWYQQILGQGPKLLIQFQNNGVVDDSQLPKDRFSAERLKGVDSTLKIQPAKLEDSAVYLCASSPGQRNQPQHFGDGTRLSIL.

This clone was recorded only once. The V gene is TRBV7-6, the J gene TRBJ2-7; 10 bases agree with TRBD2. J gave up 2 bases and V 1 base, and 11 bases lay outside the gene matches. Germline CDR1 is SGHVS and CDR2 is FNYEAQ. The CDR3 spans 18 residues. The CDR3 sequence: CASSLEGGAGLAAYEQYF. As DNA, the CDR3 is TGTGCCAGCAGCTTAGAGGGGGGGGCCGGACTAGCGGCCTACGAGCAGTACTTC.

This clone turned up a few times. The chain combines TRBV29-1 with TRBJ2-1; 10 bases fit TRBD1. This CDR3 is built from 16 residues. Germline lookup yields CDR1 SQVTM and CDR2 ANQGSEA. Unmatched junction bases numbered 9, after V lost 6 bases and J lost 1 base. For the CDR3, the DNA is TGCAGCGTCTTTCCCCGGGACAGGGGATCCTACAATGAGCAGTTCTTC. This sequence encodes CSVFPRDRGSYNEQFF.

This clone has just one count. The chain is built from TRBV28 and TRBJ1-2; tentatively, D is TRBD1 (5 bases). From germline, CDR1 is MDHEN and CDR2 SYDVKM. The CDR3 extends over 14 amino acids. V lost 2 bases and J lost 3, with 10 bases in between. CDR3 amino acids: CASSLGPGYYGYTF. The CDR3 coding sequence is TGTGCCAGCAGTTTAGGGCCAGGGTACTATGGCTACACCTTC.

CDR3 DNA sequence: TGTGCCAGCAGTCCCGGGGGATTTGGCAATCAGCCCCAGCATTTT. Translated, it gives CASSPGGFGNQPQHF. The chain joins TRBV28 to TRBJ1-5; TRBD1 might be the D (5 bases). The CDR3 length is 15 residues. With 5 bases removed from V and 2 bases from J, the gap between germline ends came to 13 bases. The V gene's germline CDR1 is MDHEN and CDR2 SYDVKM.

This clone was picked up a small number of times. The chain is built from TRBV24-1 and TRBJ2-3; D call uncertain. Trimming took 0 bases from V and 6 from J, leaving 9 bases between them. Germline CDR1 reads KGHDR; CDR2 reads SFDVKD. The CDR3 runs 14 residues. The CDR3 here is CATSDLRRPDTQYF. The CDR3 coding sequence is TGTGCCACCAGTGATTTGAGGCGGCCGGATACGCAGTATTTT.

V is TRBV7-6 and J is TRBJ2-2; D is perhaps TRBD1 (5 bases). Per germline, CDR1 SGHVS and CDR2 FNYEAQ. V was trimmed by 0 bases and J by 1 base, leaving 6 bases between them. The CDR3 is 15 residues long. The CDR3 loop reads CASSLARGNTGELFF. Written as DNA, the CDR3 is TGTGCCAGCAGCTTAGCAAGGGGGAACACCGGGGAGCTGTTTTTT.

V is TRBV5-1 and J is TRBJ2-5; 12 bases map to TRBD1. Losses at the gene ends were 4 bases for V and 5 bases for J; bases not matched to a gene: 3. The CDR3 totals 14 residues. Germline V gene lookup returns CDR1 SGHRS and CDR2 YFSETQ. Here the CDR3 reads CASSGTGGGETQYF. CDR3 in DNA: TGCGCCAGCAGCGGGACAGGGGGCGGCGAGACCCAGTACTTC.

The genes are TRBV24-1 and TRBJ1-5; 7 nucleotides align to TRBD1. The ends lost 4 bases at V and 6 bases at J; junction bases unmatched: 5. The CDR3 has 14 amino acids. CDR1 KGHDR and CDR2 SFDVKD come from the germline V gene. CDR3 in DNA: TGTGCCACCAGTGAGACAGGGACGGGTCAGCCCCAGCATTTT. This translates into CATSETGTGQPQHF.

The V gene is TRBV5-1, the J gene TRBJ2-7; weak D call: TRBD1 (5 bases). CDR3 length equals 16 residues. Germline assignment: CDR1 SGHRS and CDR2 YFSETQ. The V end lost 4 bases, the J end lost 0 bases, and 17 bases lay between the germline ends. CDR3 sequence reads: CASSPTAWASSYEQYF. The CDR3 nucleotides read TGCGCCAGCAGCCCGACAGCGTGGGCCTCCTCCTACGAGCAGTACTTC.

J is TRBJ1-6 and V is TRBV5-1; 7 bases match TRBD1. This CDR3 has 16 amino acids. V was pared by 5 bases and J by 7 bases, with 12 bases of the junction left unmatched. Germline CDR1 SGHRS, CDR2 YFSETQ. CDR3 loop: CASRTGTGLDNSPLHF. In DNA form, the CDR3 reads TGCGCCAGCAGGACAGGGACCGGGCTCGACAATTCACCCCTCCACTTT.

This CDR3 is CASSQDDTSSYSGNTIYF. In nucleotides, the CDR3 is TGCGCCAGCAGCCAAGATGACACTTCGTCCTACTCTGGAAACACCATATATTTT. The rearrangement links TRBV4-1 to TRBJ1-3, with D uncertain. V gave up 0 bases and J gave up 0 bases, with 15 bases separating them. Germline assignment: CDR1 MGHRA and CDR2 YSYEKL. The CDR3 is 18 amino acids.